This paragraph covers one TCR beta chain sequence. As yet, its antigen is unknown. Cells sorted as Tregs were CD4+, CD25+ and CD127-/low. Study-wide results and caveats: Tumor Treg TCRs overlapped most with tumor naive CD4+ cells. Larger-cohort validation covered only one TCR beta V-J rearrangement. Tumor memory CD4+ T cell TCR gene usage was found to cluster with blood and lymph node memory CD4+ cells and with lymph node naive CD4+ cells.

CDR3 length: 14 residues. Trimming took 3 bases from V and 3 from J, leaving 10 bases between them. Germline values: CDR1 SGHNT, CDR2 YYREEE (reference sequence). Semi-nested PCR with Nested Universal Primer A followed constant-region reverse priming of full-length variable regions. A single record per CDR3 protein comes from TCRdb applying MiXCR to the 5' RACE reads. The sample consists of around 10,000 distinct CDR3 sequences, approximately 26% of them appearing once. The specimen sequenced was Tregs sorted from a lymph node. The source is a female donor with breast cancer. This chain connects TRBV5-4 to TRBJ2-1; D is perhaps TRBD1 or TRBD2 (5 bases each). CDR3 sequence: CASSSGRSYNEQFF. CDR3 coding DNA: TGTGCCAGCAGCTCGGGACGGAGCTACAATGAGCAGTTCTTC.